This T cell receptor (beta chain) came from a study of CD4 and CD8 cells across lung adenocarcinoma regions. The J segment lost 1 base and the V segment lost 7 bases, leaving 7 bases of the junction unmatched. Germline loops: CDR1 MNHEY, CDR2 SMNVEV (reference sequence). This CDR3 is built from 17 residues. The sample holds many counts of this clonotype. TCRdb passed the PCR reads through MiXCR, listing each CDR3 protein once. Of about 19,000 distinct CDR3 sequences in the sample, 50% were seen once. V and J are TRBV27 and TRBJ2-1; 13 nucleotides line up with TRBD2. Source material: CD8+ T cells from the margin of a lung tumor. The sequence was collected from a male donor with lung adenocarcinoma. The CD4 and CD8 labels of this study may be unreliable. CDR3 sequence: CASTTSGRAQSYNEQFF. In nucleotides, the CDR3 is TGTGCCAGCACAACTAGCGGGAGGGCCCAATCCTACAATGAGCAGTTCTTC.